The 23 T cell receptor beta chains listed next were all sequenced from one sample in a study of CD8 T cells in Susac syndrome. RNA totalling roughly 0.45 to 1 ug underwent reverse transcription with random hexamers. TCRdb used MiXCR to reprocess the immunoSEQ multiplex PCR reads, holding one entry per CDR3 protein. The data hold approximately 130,000 distinct CDR3 sequences, with approximately 90% observed a single time. The source material was CD8+ T cells from PBMCs. These receptor sequences come from a human donor with multiple sclerosis.

The chain has TRBV7-2 and TRBJ2-7; D is undetermined. Germline loops: CDR1 SGHTA, CDR2 FQGNSA. Trimming cost V 1 base and J 6 bases, with 10 bases left between them. This CDR3 spans 13 amino acids. The DNA for the CDR3 is TGTGCCAGCAGCTTAGGACTTGCATCCGAGCAGTACTTC. It translates to CASSLGLASEQYF. The entire variable domain, with the rest obtained from reference TRBV7-2 and TRBJ2-7, is as follows: GAGVSQSPSNKVTEKGKDVELRCDPISGHTALYWYRQSLGQGLEFLIYFQGNSAPDKSGLPSDRFSAERTGGSVSTLTIQRTQQEDSAVYLCASSLGLASEQYFGPGTRLTVT.

The CDR3 region has the DNA TGTGCCTGGAGTGTGTCAGTGAACACTGAAGCTTTCTTT. Residues: CAWSVSVNTEAFF. V gene TRBV30 combines with J gene TRBJ1-1; D is ambiguous. V shed 0 bases and J shed 0 bases, with 5 bases lying between them. This CDR3 spans 13 amino acids. Germline V gives CDR1 GTSNPN, CDR2 SVGIG (reference sequence).

This chain links TRBV7-8 with TRBJ2-1, with a possible D match to TRBD2 (6 bases). V was cut by 5 bases and J by 0 bases, with 11 bases left in between. The CDR3 loop spans 15 amino acids. The germline V gene encodes CDR1 SGHVS and CDR2 FQNEAQ. CDR3 loop: CASSPSDHSYNEQFF. The CDR3 DNA sequence: TGTGCCAGCAGCCCTAGCGACCACTCCTACAATGAGCAGTTCTTC.

The chain couples TRBV12-3 or TRBV12-4 to TRBJ1-1; D not resolved. The V and J ends lost 6 bases and 0 bases respectively, with 11 bases between them. CDR3 length: 14 residues. The CDR3, as DNA: TGTGCCAGCAGCCTGGACGGGATGAACACTGAAGCTTTCTTT. It yields the protein CASSLDGMNTEAFF.

The V gene is TRBV6-4, the J gene TRBJ1-4, with D possibly being TRBD1 (6 bases). The CDR3 has 17 residues. Trimming took off 5 bases at V and 5 bases at J, with 21 bases between the two ends. Looked up from germline, CDR1 is MRHNA and CDR2 is SNTAGT. CDR3 amino acids: CASSPLNNRAKNEKLFF. The CDR3 nucleotides read TGTGCCAGCAGTCCACTGAATAACAGGGCGAAAAATGAAAAACTGTTTTTT.

This clonotype has just one count. The genes are TRBV23-1 and TRBJ2-3; D assignment may be TRBD1 or TRBD2 (5 bases each). TRBV23-1 is labeled an ORF, and its function is uncertain. The CDR3 extends over 15 amino acids. V shed 2 bases and J shed 4 bases, with 13 bases lying between them. The CDR3: CASSQVCPGPDTQYF. The CDR3 coding sequence is TGCGCCAGCAGTCAAGTCTGTCCGGGGCCAGATACGCAGTATTTT.

This clonotype came up once. The chain combines TRBV6-5 with TRBJ1-5, with 7 bases that match TRBD1. Germline loops: CDR1 MNHEY, CDR2 SVGAGI. V trimming: 5 bases; J trimming: 2 bases; junction bases outside the gene matches: 6. The CDR3 runs to 15 residues. The CDR3: CASSATGVGNQPQHF. The CDR3 nucleotides read TGTGCCAGCAGTGCCACAGGGGTGGGCAATCAGCCCCAGCATTTT.

The chain carries TRBV7-9 and TRBJ2-5, with D perhaps matching TRBD2 (5 bases). The CDR3 covers 15 residues. Germline V gene sequence: CDR1 SEHNR, CDR2 FQNEAQ (reference sequence). Trimming took off 4 bases at V and 5 bases at J, with 17 bases between the two ends. The CDR3 loop is CASSSLHEGSETQYF. The CDR3 nucleotides read TGTGCCAGCAGCTCCCTCCATGAGGGAAGCGAGACCCAGTACTTC. The full variable domain, rest sourced from reference TRBV7-9 and TRBJ2-5, is DTGVSQNPRHKITKRGQNVTFRCDPISEHNRLYWYRQTLGQGPEFLTYFQNEAQLEKSRLLSDRFSAERPKGSFSTLEIQRTEQGDSAMYLCASSSLHEGSETQYFGPGTRLLVL.

This sequence joins TRBV29-1 and TRBJ2-2; D gene ambiguous. The V end was cut by 4 bases, the J end by 6 bases, with 9 bases between. Germline values: CDR1 SQVTM, CDR2 ANQGSEA. The CDR3 consists of 12 residues. The CDR3 sequence is CSVAGLAGELFF. The CDR3 region has the DNA TGCAGCGTTGCTGGGTTGGCCGGGGAGCTGTTTTTT.

This rearrangement joins TRBV19 to TRBJ2-6; 7 bases map to TRBD2. V shed 2 bases, J shed 3 bases, and the junction held 4 bases outside the gene matches. The CDR3 contains 16 residues. The germline gives CDR1 LNHDA, CDR2 SQIVND (reference sequence). The CDR3 spells CASSILGGSGANVLTF. The CDR3 coding sequence is TGTGCCAGTAGTATACTGGGCGGGAGTGGGGCCAACGTCCTGACTTTC.

The V and J genes are TRBV30 and TRBJ2-2; D is perhaps TRBD2 (5 bases). The CDR3 runs 15 residues. V was shortened by 3 bases and J by 5 bases, with 16 bases between the two germline ends. Germline assignment: CDR1 GTSNPN and CDR2 SVGIG (reference sequence). The CDR3 DNA reads TGTGCCTGGAGCCACCCCCGGACTTTTACCGGGGAGCTGTTTTTT. Its protein is CAWSHPRTFTGELFF.

The chain uses TRBV11-2 and TRBJ2-3, with D hard to call. This CDR3 is built from 16 residues. Trimming took off 4 bases at V and 2 bases at J, with 16 bases between the two ends. Germline V lookup: CDR1 SGHAT, CDR2 FQNNGV. CDR3 DNA sequence: TGTGCCAGCAGCTCCCGGGCTGTGCAGCCCACAGATACGCAGTATTTT. Protein product: CASSSRAVQPTDTQYF.

This clonotype was recorded only once. This chain links TRBV12-3 or TRBV12-4 with TRBJ2-2, with D maybe TRBD2 (6 bases). V lost 7 bases to trimming and J lost 1 base, with 10 bases between them. The CDR3 runs to 14 residues. The CDR3 protein is CASIGGVNTGELFF. DNA for the CDR3: TGTGCCAGCATCGGAGGGGTGAACACCGGGGAGCTGTTTTTT.

This rearrangement joins TRBV18 to TRBJ2-6, with no clear D. CDR1 and CDR2 from the germline V gene are KGHSH and LQKENI. The CDR3 consists of 19 residues. V dropped 3 bases and J dropped 0 bases, with 18 bases sitting between them. The CDR3 sequence is CASSPSPATFLSGANVLTF. DNA for the CDR3: TGTGCCAGCTCACCCAGTCCAGCCACTTTTCTCTCTGGGGCCAACGTCCTGACTTTC.

The gene calls are TRBV5-1 and TRBJ2-7; 9 bases fit TRBD1. J lost 2 bases, V lost 3 bases, and 6 bases had no gene match. The CDR3 has 15 residues. CDR1 is SGHRS, CDR2 YFSETQ, per germline. CDR3 sequence reads: CASSSWTGDTYEQYF. The CDR3 nucleotides read TGCGCCAGCAGCTCATGGACAGGGGATACCTACGAGCAGTACTTC.

This rearrangement joins TRBV20-1 to TRBJ2-7; D might be TRBD1 (5 bases). CDR3 length: 16 amino acids. The germline CDR1 and CDR2 sequences are DFQATT and SNEGSKA (reference sequence). The V gene lost 2 bases and the J gene lost 0 bases, with 17 bases spanning the gap. The chain's CDR3 is CSARPRDSYLSYEQYF. In DNA form, the CDR3 reads TGCAGTGCTAGACCACGCGACAGCTACCTCTCCTACGAGCAGTACTTC.

The sample holds a few counts of this clonotype. V usage is TRBV7-9 and J usage is TRBJ2-5, with 7 nucleotides matching TRBD2. This CDR3 contains 14 residues. Trimming removed 1 base from V and 1 base from J; junction bases left unmatched: 0. Germline CDR1 SEHNR, CDR2 FQNEAQ (reference sequence). The chain's CDR3 is CASSLGGGQETQYF. As DNA, the CDR3 is TGTGCCAGCAGCTTAGGCGGGGGCCAAGAGACCCAGTACTTC.

The sample holds one count of this clonotype. The chain links TRBV27 to TRBJ1-1, with a possible D match to TRBD1 (5 bases). The germline gives CDR1 MNHEY, CDR2 SMNVEV (reference sequence). The CDR3 is 12 amino acids. The V and J ends lost 1 base and 8 bases respectively, with 8 bases between them. CDR3 bases: TGTGCCAGCAGTTTATGGGGGGGGGAAGCTTTCTTT. Translating it yields CASSLWGGEAFF.

The genes are TRBV19 and TRBJ2-1, with D possibly matching TRBD2 (5 bases). The CDR3 consists of 15 residues. Germline lookup yields CDR1 LNHDA and CDR2 SQIVND (reference sequence). The V and J ends lost 3 bases and 2 bases respectively, with 11 bases between them. CDR3 residues: CASSIGSSPYNEQFF. The CDR3 DNA is TGTGCCAGTAGTATTGGGAGTTCGCCCTACAATGAGCAGTTCTTC.

CDR3 in DNA: TGTGCCAGCAGCCTAACCGGACGGAGCTCCTACAATGAGCAGTTCTTC. This translates into CASSLTGRSSYNEQFF. The V gene is TRBV5-8, the J gene TRBJ2-1; D gene ambiguous. The germline gives CDR1 SGHTS, CDR2 YDEGEE. Trimming took 4 bases from V and 0 from J, leaving 14 bases between them. The CDR3 sequence is 16 residues long.

The chain employs TRBV4-1 and TRBJ2-7; 8 bases align to TRBD2. The CDR3 sequence is 15 residues long. CDR1 and CDR2 (germline): MGHRA, YSYEKL. Trimming took 2 bases from V and 4 from J; bases not matched to a gene: 7. The DNA of the CDR3 is TGCGCCAGCAGCCAAACGGGACTAGGGCGTTACGAGCAGTACTTC. Residues: CASSQTGLGRYEQYF.

V is TRBV7-6 and J is TRBJ1-1; D unclear. The CDR3 totals 13 residues. V lost 1 base and J 7 bases, leaving 10 bases between the germline ends. Looked up from germline, CDR1 is SGHVS and CDR2 is FNYEAQ. CDR3 bases: TGTGCCAGCAGCTTAGGGACCCTGGGTGAAGCTTTCTTT. Translating gives CASSLGTLGEAFF.

CDR3 nucleotides: TGCGCCAGCAGCTGGACAGGGGGAATAGTTGAAAAACTGTTTTTT. Encoded protein: CASSWTGGIVEKLFF. V gene TRBV5-1 combines with J gene TRBJ1-4; TRBD1 matches 10 bases. The V and J ends lost 3 bases and 7 bases, in that order; junction bases with no gene match: 6. The CDR3 totals 15 residues. Germline assignment: CDR1 SGHRS and CDR2 YFSETQ.